This T cell receptor beta chain was retrieved from a study of vaccination and CD4 T cells after COVID-19. Study-level information: Two of the convalescents were Hispanic, and convalescents were six males and four females. Overlapping spike pools from SARS-CoV-2 and HCoV-NL63, HCoV-OC43 and HCoV-229E served as culture stimuli. Control cultures, each given a CEFX pool, an HIV-1 Nef pool, or no peptide, were included.

The CDR3 is 12 residues long. Per germline, CDR1 DFQATT and CDR2 SNEGSKA (reference sequence). Trimming at V came to 7 bases and at J to 5 bases, leaving 6 bases not matched to a gene. This clonotype was detected once. The antigen remains unidentified. Once obtained from cultured CD4+ T cells, the DNA was sequenced using the Oncomine TCR Beta short-read assay. TCRdb re-derived calls from the PCR reads in MiXCR, one entry per CDR3 protein. The sample yields over 8,500 distinct CDR3 sequences, 59% seen once. The treatment denotes: 10-day PBMC culture with coronavirus spike peptide pools or control peptides (ViraFEST assay).

The clonotype originates from a human donor who had recovered from COVID-19. The specimen sequenced was CD4+ T cells from blood, cultured in vitro. This rearrangement joins TRBV20-1 to TRBJ2-7; 9 bases line up with TRBD1. CDR3 region: CSGGQGWDEQYF. CDR3 DNA sequence: TGCAGTGGGGGACAGGGATGGGACGAGCAGTACTTC.